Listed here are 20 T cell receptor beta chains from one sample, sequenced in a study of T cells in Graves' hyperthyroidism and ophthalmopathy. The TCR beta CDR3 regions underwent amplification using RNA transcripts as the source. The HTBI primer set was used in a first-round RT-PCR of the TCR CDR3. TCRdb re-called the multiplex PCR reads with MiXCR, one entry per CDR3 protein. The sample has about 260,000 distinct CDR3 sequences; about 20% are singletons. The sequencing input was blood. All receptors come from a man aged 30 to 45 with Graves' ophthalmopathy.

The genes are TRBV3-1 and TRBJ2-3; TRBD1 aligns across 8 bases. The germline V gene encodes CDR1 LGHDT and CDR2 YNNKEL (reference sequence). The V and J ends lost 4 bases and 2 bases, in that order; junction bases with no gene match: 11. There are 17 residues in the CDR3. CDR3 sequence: CASSPYRGERHTDTQYF. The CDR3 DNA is TGTGCCAGCAGCCCCTACAGGGGGGAGAGGCACACAGATACGCAGTATTTT.

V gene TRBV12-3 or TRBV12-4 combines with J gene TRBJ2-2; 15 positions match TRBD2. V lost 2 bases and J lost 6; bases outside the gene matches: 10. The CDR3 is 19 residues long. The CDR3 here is CASSLMRGGLAGGAGELFF. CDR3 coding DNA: TGTGCCAGCAGTTTAATGCGGGGGGGACTAGCGGGAGGAGCCGGGGAGCTGTTTTTT.

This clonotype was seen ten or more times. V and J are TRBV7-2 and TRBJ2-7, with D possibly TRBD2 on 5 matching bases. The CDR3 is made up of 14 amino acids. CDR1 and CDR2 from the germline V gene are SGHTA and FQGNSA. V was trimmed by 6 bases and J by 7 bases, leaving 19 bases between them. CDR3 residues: CASSSADLGIEQYF. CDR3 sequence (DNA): TGTGCCAGCAGTTCCGCGGACTTGGGAATAGAGCAGTACTTC.

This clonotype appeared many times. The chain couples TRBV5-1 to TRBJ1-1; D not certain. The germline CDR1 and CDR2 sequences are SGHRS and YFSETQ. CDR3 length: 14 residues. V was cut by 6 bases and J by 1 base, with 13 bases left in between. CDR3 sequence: CASNIGSANTEAFF. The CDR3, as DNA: TGCGCCAGCAACATCGGGTCGGCGAACACTGAAGCTTTCTTT. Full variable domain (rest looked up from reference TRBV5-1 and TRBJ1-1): KAGVTQTPRYLIKTRGQQVTLSCSPISGHRSVSWYQQTPGQGLQFLFEYFSETQRNKGNFPGRFSGRQFSNSRSEMNVSTLELGDSALYLCASNIGSANTEAFFGQGTRLTVV.

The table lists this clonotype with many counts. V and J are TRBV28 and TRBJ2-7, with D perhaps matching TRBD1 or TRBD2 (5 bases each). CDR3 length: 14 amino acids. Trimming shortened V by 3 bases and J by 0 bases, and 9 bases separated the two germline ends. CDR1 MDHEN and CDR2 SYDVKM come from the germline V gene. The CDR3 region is CASSLAGTSYEQYF. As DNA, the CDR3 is TGTGCCAGCAGTTTGGCCGGGACCTCCTACGAGCAGTACTTC.

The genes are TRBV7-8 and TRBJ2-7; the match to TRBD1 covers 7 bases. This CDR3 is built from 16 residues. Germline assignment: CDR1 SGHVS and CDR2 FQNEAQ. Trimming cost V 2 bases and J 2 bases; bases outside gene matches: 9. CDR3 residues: CASSLLGQQTTYEQYF. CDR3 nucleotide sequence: TGTGCCAGCAGCTTATTGGGACAGCAGACAACCTACGAGCAGTACTTC. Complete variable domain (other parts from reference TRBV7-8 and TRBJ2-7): GAGVSQSPRYKVAKRGQDVALRCDPISGHVSLFWYQQALGQGPEFLTYFQNEAQLDKSGLPSDRFFAERPEGSVSTLKIQRTQQEDSAVYLCASSLLGQQTTYEQYFGPGTRLTVT.

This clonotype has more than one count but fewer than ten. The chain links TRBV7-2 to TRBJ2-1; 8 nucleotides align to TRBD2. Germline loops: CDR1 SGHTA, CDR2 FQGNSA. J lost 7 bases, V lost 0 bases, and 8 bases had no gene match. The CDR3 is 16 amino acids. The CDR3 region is CASSLASAGVDNEQFF. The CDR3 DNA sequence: TGTGCCAGCAGCTTAGCGTCAGCGGGAGTAGATAATGAGCAGTTCTTC.

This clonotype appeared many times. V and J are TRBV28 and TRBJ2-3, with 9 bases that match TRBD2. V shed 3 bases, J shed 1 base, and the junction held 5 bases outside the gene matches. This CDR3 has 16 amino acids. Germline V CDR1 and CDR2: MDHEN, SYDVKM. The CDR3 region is CASSFVAGDGTDTQYF. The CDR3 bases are TGTGCCAGCAGTTTCGTAGCGGGAGACGGCACAGATACGCAGTATTTT.

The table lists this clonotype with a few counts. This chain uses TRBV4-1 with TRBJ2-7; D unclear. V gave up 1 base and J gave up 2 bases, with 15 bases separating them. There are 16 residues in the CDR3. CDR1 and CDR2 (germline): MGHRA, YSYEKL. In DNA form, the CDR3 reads TGCGCCAGCAGCCAAGTTCGAGATCTACGGGCCTACGAGCAGTACTTC. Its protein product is CASSQVRDLRAYEQYF.

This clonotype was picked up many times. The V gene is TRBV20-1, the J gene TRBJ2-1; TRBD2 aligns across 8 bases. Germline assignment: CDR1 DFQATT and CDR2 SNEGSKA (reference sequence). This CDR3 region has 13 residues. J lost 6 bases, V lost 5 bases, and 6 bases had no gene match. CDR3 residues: CSAEREMFNEQFF. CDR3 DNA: TGCAGTGCTGAGCGGGAGATGTTCAATGAGCAGTTCTTC.

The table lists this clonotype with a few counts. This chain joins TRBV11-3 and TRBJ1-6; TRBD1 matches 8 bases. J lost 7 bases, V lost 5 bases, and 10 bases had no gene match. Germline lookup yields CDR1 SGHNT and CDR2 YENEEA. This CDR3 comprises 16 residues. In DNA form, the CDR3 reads TGTGCCAGCAGCGATCGTTTGACAGGGGTAAATTCACCCCTCCACTTT. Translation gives CASSDRLTGVNSPLHF. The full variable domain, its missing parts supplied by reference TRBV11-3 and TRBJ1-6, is EAGVVQSPRYKIIEKKQPVAFWCNPISGHNTLYWYLQNLGQGPELLIRYENEEAVDDSQLPKDRFSAERLKGVDSTLKIQPAELGDSAVYLCASSDRLTGVNSPLHFGNGTRLTVT.

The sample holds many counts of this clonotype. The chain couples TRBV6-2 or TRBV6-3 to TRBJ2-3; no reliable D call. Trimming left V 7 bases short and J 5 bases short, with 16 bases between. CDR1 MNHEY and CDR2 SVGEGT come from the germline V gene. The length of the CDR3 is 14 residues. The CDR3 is CASTPALDGDTQYF. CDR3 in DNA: TGTGCCAGCACACCGGCCCTTGACGGAGATACGCAGTATTTT.

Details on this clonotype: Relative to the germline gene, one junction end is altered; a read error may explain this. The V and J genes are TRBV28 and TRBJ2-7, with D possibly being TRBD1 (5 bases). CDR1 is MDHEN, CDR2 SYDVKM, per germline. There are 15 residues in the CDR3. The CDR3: CAGSLSWGTVDEQYF. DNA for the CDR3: TGTGCCGGCAGTTTATCGTGGGGCACCGTTGACGAGCAGTACTTC.

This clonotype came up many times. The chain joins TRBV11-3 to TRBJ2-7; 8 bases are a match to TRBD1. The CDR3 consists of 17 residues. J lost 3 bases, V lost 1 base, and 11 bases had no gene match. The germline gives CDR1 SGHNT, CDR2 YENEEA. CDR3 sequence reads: CASSLGTGPLMVYEQYF. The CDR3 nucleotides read TGTGCCAGCAGCTTAGGGACAGGGCCCCTAATGGTCTACGAGCAGTACTTC.

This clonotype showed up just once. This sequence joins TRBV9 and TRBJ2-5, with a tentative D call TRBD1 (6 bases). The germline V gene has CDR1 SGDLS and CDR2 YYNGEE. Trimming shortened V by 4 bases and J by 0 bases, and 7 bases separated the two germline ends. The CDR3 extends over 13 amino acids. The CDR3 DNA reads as TGTGCCAGCAGCCAGGGGAACCAAGAGACCCAGTACTTC. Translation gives CASSQGNQETQYF.

CDR3 residues: CASSGRQGDEKLFF. The CDR3 DNA reads TGTGCCAGCAGTGGTAGACAAGGGGATGAAAAACTGTTTTTT. The chain is built from TRBV2 and TRBJ1-4; tentatively, D is TRBD1 (5 bases). The CDR3 runs to 14 residues. CDR1 and CDR2 from the germline V gene are SNHLY and FYNNEI. Between the trimmed V and J ends, which lost 4 bases and 6 bases, there was a span of 12 bases.

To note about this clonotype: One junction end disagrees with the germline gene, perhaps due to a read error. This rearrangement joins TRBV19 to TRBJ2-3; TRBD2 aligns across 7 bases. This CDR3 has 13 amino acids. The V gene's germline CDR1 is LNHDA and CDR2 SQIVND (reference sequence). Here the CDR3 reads CASRGGGTDTQYF. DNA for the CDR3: TGTGCGAGTAGGGGAGGGGGCACAGATACGCAGTATTTT.

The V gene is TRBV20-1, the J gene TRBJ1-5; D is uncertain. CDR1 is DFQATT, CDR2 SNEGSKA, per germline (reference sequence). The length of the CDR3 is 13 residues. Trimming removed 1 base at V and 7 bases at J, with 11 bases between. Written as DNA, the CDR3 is TGCAGTGCTAGAGGGACTGTCACCCAGCCCCAGCATTTT. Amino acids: CSARGTVTQPQHF.

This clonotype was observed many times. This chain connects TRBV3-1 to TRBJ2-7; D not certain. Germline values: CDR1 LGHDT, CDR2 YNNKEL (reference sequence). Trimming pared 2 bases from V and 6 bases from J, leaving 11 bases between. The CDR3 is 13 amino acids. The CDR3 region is CASSQRTRGEQYF. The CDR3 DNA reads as TGTGCCAGCAGCCAACGGACGCGAGGCGAGCAGTACTTC.

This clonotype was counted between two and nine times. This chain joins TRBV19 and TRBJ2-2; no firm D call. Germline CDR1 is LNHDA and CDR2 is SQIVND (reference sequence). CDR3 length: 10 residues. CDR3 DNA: TGTGCAAGTGGGACCGGGGAGCTGTTTTTT. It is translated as CASGTGELFF.